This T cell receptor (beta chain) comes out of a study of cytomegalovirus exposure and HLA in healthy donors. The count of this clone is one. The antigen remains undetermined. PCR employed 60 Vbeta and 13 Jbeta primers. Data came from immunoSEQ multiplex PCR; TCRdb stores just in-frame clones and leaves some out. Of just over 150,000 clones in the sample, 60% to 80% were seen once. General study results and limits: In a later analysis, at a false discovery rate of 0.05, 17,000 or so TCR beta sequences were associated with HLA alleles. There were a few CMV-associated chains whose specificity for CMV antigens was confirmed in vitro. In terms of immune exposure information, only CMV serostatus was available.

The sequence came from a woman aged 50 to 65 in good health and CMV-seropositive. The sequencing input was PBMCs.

CDR3 nucleotide sequence: TGTGCCAGCAGTAGAAAGACAGGTGAAGAGACCCAGTACTTC. This codes for CASSRKTGEETQYF. This chain uses TRBV28 with TRBJ2-5; TRBD1 is a possible D gene (6 bases). Looked up from germline, CDR1 is MDHEN and CDR2 is SYDVKM. This CDR3 has 14 amino acids. The V gene lost 5 bases and the J gene lost 3 bases, with 13 bases spanning the gap.